This T cell receptor beta chain came from a study of cytomegalovirus exposure and HLA in healthy donors. The PCR employed 60 Vbeta primers together with 13 Jbeta primers. Produced via immunoSEQ multiplex PCR; TCRdb's table is partial and in-frame only. Counted here are approximately 110,000 clones, roughly 80% occurring once; the ten biggest clones make up roughly 20%. The CDR3 loop spans 14 amino acids. The germline CDR1 and CDR2 sequences are MDHEN and SYDVKM. Trimming shortened V by 2 bases and J by 7 bases, and 14 bases separated the two germline ends. Sequencing input: PBMCs. The chain has TRBV28 and TRBJ1-2; tentatively, D is TRBD1 (5 bases). The source is a young man in good health and CMV-seropositive. CDR3 sequence (DNA): TGTGCCAGCAGTTTAACCGGGGGGGTGGGTGGCTACACCTTC. This gives the protein CASSLTGGVGGYTF.